The sequence of this TCR beta chain was determined in a study of regulatory T cells in long-lasting Graves disease. General study results and limits: Less diverse TCR repertoires were seen in persistent Graves' patients than in newly diagnosed ones. TRBV28 was favored in persistent disease, as were TRBJ1-2 and TRBJ2-5. Possibly, too few samples lowered accuracy.

Both iRepertoire HTBI primers and Arm-PCR of CDR3 regions were used to build the TCR beta libraries. A single record per CDR3 protein comes from TCRdb applying MiXCR to the multiplex PCR reads. The profile covers over 300,000 distinct CDR3 sequences, with around 19% appearing a single time and 29% taken by the ten largest. Noted time point: persistent/refractory GD, antithyroid drugs over 5 years with positive TRAb. After RNA was extracted from PBMCs, the TCR library was made from it. The CDR3 extends over 15 amino acids. Germline V gene data show CDR1 as MNHEY and CDR2 as SVGAGI. The table lists this clonotype with many counts. Its target is not known. At one end, the junction sequence differs from germline, possibly due to a read error.

This receptor was obtained from a female donor with Graves disease. The rearrangement links TRBV6-5 to TRBJ2-7, with 8 nucleotides matching TRBD1. This material consisted of peripheral blood mononuclear cells (PBMCs), taken when the disease was refractory, from a patient treated with antithyroid drugs. The DNA of the CDR3 is TGTGCCACCAGTTTCAGGGGGCAGAGGTCCTACGAGCAGTACTTC. Its protein product is CATSFRGQRSYEQYF.